This T cell receptor (beta chain) was identified in a study of PD-1 blockade in classical Hodgkin lymphoma. Study results and limitations: CD4+ TCR diversity, unlike CD8+, climbed significantly by C4D1.

Every patient had relapsed following autologous stem cell transplantation, and cohorts differed in brentuximab vedotin exposure. Assay: immunoSEQ multiplex PCR; the TCRdb copy retains only in-frame clones and omits some. The table shows about 13,000 clones, with around 90% occurring only once. With respect to this clone: Its antigen remains unidentified.

Per germline, CDR1 SGHTA and CDR2 FQGTGA. The CDR3 is 14 amino acids. Trimming left V 3 bases short and J 1 base short, with 9 bases between. The material sequenced was peripheral blood mononuclear cells (PBMCs), taken at baseline. The chain couples TRBV7-3 to TRBJ1-1; D is uncertain. This receptor was taken from a human donor with classical Hodgkin lymphoma. CDR3 loop: CASSLTKGNTEAFF. The CDR3 region has the DNA TGTGCCAGCAGCTTGACAAAAGGGAACACTGAAGCTTTCTTT.